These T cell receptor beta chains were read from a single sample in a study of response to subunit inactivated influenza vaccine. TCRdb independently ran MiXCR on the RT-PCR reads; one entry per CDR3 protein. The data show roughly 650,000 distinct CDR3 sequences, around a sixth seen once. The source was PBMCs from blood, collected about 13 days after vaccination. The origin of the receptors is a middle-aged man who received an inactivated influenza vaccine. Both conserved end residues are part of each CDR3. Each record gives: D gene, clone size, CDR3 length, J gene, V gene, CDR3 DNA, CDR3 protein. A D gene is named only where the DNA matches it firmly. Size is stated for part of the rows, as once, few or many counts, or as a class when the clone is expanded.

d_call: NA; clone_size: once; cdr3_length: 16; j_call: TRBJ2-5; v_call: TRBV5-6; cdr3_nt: TGTGCCAGCACCCTTGGTCCGGGGCTTGTGACTGAGACCCAGTACTTC; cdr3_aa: CASTLGPGLVTETQYF
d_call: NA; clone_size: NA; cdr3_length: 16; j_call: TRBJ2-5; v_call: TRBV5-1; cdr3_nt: TGCGCCAGCAGCTGGGGACGGAGGGTGGGCCAAGAGACCCAGTACTTC; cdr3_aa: CASSWGRRVGQETQYF
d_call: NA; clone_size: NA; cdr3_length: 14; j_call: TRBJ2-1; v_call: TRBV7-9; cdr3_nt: TGTGCCAGCAGACATCCCAAATCCTACAATGAGCAGTTCTTC; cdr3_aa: CASRHPKSYNEQFF
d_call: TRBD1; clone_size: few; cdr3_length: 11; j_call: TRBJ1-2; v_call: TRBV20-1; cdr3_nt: TGCCTAAGGGACAGGGTAAATGGCTACACCTTC; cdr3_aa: CLRDRVNGYTF
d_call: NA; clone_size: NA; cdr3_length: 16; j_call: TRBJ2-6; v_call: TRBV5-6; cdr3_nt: TGTGCCAGCAGCTTTCTGATCGGCTCTGGGGCCAACGTCCTGACTTTC; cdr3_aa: CASSFLIGSGANVLTF
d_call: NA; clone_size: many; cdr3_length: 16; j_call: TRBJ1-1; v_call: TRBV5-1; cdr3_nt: TGCGCCAGCAGCTTGGGCCTGGGGCAGGGGTGGACTGAAGCTTTCTTT; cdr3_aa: CASSLGLGQGWTEAFF
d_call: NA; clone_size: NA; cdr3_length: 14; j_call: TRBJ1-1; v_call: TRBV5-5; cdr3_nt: TGTGCCAGCATCCAAAGAGGGATCAACACTGAAGCTTTCTTT; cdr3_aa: CASIQRGINTEAFF
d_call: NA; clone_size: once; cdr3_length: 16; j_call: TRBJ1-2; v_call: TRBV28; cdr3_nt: TGTGCCAGCAGTCTTTCCGGGGGGGGAAGGGACTATGGCTACACCTTC; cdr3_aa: CASSLSGGGRDYGYTF
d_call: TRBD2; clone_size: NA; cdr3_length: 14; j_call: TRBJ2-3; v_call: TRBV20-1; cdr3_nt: TGCAGTGCTGGGCGGCGGGAGGGCCTGGATACGCAGTATTTT; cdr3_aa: CSAGRREGLDTQYF
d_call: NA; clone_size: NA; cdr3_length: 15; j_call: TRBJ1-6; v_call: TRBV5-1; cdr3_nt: TGCGCCAGCAGCAGGGGAAATCAGGATTATTCACCCCTCCACTTT; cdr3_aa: CASSRGNQDYSPLHF
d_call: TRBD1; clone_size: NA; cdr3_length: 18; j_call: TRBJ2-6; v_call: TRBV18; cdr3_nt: TGTGCCAGCTCACTTTCCAAACTTCAGGGGGCTGGGGCCAACGTCCTGACTTTC; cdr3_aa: CASSLSKLQGAGANVLTF
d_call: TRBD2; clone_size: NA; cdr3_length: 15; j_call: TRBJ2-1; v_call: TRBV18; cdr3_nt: TGTGCCAGCGGTAGCGGGAGAGTCTCCTACAATGAGCAGTTCTTC; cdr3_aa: CASGSGRVSYNEQFF
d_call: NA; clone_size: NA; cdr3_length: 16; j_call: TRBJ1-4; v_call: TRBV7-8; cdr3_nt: TGTGCCAGCAGCTGGGGGGCAGGGGCTACTAATGAAAAACTGTTTTTT; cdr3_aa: CASSWGAGATNEKLFF
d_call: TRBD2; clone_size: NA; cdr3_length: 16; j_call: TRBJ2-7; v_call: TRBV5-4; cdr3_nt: TGTGCCAGCAGCTTGGGGGGTAGCGGGAAGGTCCACGAGCAGTACTTC; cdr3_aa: CASSLGGSGKVHEQYF
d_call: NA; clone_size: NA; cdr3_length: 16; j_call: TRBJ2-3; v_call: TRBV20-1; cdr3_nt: TGCAGTGCTCCTAGTTGGTTGCGGAGGGATACAGATACGCAGTATTTT; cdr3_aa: CSAPSWLRRDTDTQYF
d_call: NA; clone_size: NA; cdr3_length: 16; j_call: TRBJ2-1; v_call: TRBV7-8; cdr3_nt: TGTGCCAGCAGCCTACGACATAGGGGGGAAAACAATGAGCAGTTCTTC; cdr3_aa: CASSLRHRGENNEQFF
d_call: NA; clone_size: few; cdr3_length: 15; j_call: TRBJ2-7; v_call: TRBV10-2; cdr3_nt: TGCGCCAGCAACGATAGGACCCGGGGACCCTACGAGCAGTACTTC; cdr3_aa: CASNDRTRGPYEQYF
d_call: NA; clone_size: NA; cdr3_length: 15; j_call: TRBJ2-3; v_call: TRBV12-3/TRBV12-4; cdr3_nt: TGTGCCAGCAGTTTCGGAGGGGCCGGGGGAGATACGCAGTATTTT; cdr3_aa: CASSFGGAGGDTQYF
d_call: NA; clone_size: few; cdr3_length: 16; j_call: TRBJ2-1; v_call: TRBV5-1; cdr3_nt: TGCGCCAGCAGCTTGGTTGGGGGGCCTTCCTTCAATGAGCAGTTCTTC; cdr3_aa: CASSLVGGPSFNEQFF
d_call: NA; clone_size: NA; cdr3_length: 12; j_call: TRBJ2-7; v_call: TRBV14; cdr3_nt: TGTGCCAGCAGCCAAGATAGGATTAATCAGTACTTC; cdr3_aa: CASSQDRINQYF
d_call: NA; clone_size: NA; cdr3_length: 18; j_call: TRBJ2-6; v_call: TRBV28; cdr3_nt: TGTGCCAGCAGTTCCTACGGAAGGGGGTATACTGGGGCCAACGTCCTGACTTTC; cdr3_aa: CASSSYGRGYTGANVLTF
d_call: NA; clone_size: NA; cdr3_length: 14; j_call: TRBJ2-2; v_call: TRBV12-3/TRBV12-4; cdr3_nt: TGTGCCAGCAGTTTTTCGTCGGGACCCGGGGAGCTGTTTTTT; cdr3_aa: CASSFSSGPGELFF
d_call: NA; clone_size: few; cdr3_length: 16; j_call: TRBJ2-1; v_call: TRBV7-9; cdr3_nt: TGTGCCAGCAGCTTAGGGATCGAACATTACTACAATGAGCAGTTCTTC; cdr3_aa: CASSLGIEHYYNEQFF
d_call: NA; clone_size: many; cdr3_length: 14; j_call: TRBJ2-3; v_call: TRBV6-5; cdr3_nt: TGTGCCAGCAGTTACGGGTCTAGCACAGATACGCAGTATTTT; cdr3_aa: CASSYGSSTDTQYF
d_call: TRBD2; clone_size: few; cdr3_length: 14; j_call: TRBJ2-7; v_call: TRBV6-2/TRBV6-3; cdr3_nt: TGTGCCAGCAGAGGTCCGGGGGGTAGCTACGAGCAGTACTTC; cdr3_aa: CASRGPGGSYEQYF
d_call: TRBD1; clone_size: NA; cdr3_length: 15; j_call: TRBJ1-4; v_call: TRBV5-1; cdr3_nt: TGCGCCAGCAGCCGGGGGACAGGCGGTAATGAAAAACTGTTTTTT; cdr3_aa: CASSRGTGGNEKLFF
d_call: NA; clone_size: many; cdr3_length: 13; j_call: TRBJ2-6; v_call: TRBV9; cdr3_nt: TGTGCCAGCAGCGTAGCTGGGGCCAACGTCCTGACTTTC; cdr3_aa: CASSVAGANVLTF
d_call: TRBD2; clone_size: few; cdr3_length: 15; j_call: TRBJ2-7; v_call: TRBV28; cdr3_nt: TGTGCCAGCAGTGCAATAGCGGGAGGTATTTACGAGCAGTACTTC; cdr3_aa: CASSAIAGGIYEQYF
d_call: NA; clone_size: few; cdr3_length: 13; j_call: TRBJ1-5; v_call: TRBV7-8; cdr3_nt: TGTGCCAGCAGCTTGTTCAGGGATCAGCCCCAGCATTTT; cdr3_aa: CASSLFRDQPQHF
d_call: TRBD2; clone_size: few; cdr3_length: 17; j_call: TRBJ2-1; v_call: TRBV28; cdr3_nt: TGTGCCAGCAGTTCTCCCCGGATAGCGGGGGATTACAATGAGCAGTTCTTC; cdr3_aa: CASSSPRIAGDYNEQFF
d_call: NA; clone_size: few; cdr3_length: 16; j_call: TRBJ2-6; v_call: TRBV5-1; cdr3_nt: TGCGCCAGCAGCAGTACGGCAGGGTCTGGGGCCAACGTCCTGACTTTC; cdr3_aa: CASSSTAGSGANVLTF
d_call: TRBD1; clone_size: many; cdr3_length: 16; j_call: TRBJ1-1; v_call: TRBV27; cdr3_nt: TGTGCCAGCAGTTCCAGGACAGGGGGGTTTTATACTGAAGCTTTCTTT; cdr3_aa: CASSSRTGGFYTEAFF
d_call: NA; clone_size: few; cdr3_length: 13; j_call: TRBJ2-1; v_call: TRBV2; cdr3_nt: TGTGCCAGCAGTGTGGACAGAGACAATGAGCAGTTCTTC; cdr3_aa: CASSVDRDNEQFF
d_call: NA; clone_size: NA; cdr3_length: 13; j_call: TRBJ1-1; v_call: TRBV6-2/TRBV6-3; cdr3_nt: TGTGCCAGCACCGACCGGACGGGCGATGAAGCTTTCTTT; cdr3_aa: CASTDRTGDEAFF
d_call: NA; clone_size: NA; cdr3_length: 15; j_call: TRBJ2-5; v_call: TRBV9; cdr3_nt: TGTGCCAGCAGCGAAACGGGGGCCACACTAGAGACCCAGTACTTC; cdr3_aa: CASSETGATLETQYF
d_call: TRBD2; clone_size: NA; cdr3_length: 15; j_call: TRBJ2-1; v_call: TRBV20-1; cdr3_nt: TGCAGTGCTGGCCTTAGCGGGGGATTCTACAATGAGCAGTTCTTC; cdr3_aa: CSAGLSGGFYNEQFF
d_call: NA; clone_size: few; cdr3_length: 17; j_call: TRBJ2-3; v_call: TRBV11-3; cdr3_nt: TGTGCCAGCAGCTCTATCTCACAGGGAGGCGAGACAGATACGCAGTATTTT; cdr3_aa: CASSSISQGGETDTQYF
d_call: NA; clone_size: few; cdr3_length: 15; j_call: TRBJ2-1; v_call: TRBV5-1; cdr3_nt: TGCGCCAGCAGCTTGGAGGCTACAACTACAATGAGGCAGTTCTTC; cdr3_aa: CASSLEATTTMRQFF
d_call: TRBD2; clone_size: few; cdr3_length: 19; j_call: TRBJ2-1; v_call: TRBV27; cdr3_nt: TGTGCCAGCAGTCGCACCCCCGGACTAGCGGGAGTTCCCTACAATGAGCAGTTCTTC; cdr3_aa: CASSRTPGLAGVPYNEQFF
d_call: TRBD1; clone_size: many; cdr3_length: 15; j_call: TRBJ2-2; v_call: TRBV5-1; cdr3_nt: TGTGCCAGCAGCTCCCGGACAGGGAACACCGGGGAGCTGTTTTTT; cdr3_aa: CASSSRTGNTGELFF
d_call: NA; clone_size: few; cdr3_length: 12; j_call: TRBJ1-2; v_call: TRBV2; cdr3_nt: TGTGCCAGCAGGGACACCGGAGGGCGCTACACCTTC; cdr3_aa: CASRDTGGRYTF
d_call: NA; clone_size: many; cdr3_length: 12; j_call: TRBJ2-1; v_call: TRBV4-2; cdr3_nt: TGTGCCAGCAGCCCGGTAGGCAATGAGCAGTTCTTC; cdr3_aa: CASSPVGNEQFF
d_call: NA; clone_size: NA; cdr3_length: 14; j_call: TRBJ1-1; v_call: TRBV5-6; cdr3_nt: TGTGCCAGCGGTAAACAGGGACTCCGGGATGAAGCTTTCTTT; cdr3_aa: CASGKQGLRDEAFF
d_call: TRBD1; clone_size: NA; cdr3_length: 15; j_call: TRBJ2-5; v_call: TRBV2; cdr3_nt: TGTGCCAGCAGAAGAACAGGGGTCCTCGGAGAGACCCAGTACTTC; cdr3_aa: CASRRTGVLGETQYF
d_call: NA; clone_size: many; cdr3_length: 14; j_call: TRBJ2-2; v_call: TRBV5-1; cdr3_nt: TGCGCCAGCAGCTTGGTGCCGAACACCGGGGAGCTGTTTTTT; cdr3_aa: CASSLVPNTGELFF
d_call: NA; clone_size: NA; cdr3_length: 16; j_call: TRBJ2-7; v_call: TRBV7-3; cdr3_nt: TGTGCCAGCAGCTTATCCCCGGGACTGGATGTCTACGAGCAGTACTTC; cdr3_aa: CASSLSPGLDVYEQYF
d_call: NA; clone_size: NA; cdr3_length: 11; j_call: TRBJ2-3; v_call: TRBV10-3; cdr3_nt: TGTGCCATCAGCTATTCAGATACGCAGTATTTT; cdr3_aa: CAISYSDTQYF
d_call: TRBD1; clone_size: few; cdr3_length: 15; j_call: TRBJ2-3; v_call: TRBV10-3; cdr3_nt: TGTGCCATCAGGCCAGGGACAGGGTTGGCAGATACGCAGTATTTT; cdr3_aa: CAIRPGTGLADTQYF
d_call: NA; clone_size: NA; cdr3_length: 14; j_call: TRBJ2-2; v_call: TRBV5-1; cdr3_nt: TGCGCCAGCAGCTTGGAGGGGTTCACCGGGGAGCTGTTTTTT; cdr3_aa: CASSLEGFTGELFF
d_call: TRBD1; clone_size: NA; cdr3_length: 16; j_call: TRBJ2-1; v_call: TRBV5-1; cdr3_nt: TGCGCCAGCAGCGTCCTAACAGGGGGCGGATACAATGAGCAGTTCTTC; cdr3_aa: CASSVLTGGGYNEQFF
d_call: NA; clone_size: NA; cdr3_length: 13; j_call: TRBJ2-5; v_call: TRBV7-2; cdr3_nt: TGTGCCAGCAGCCCCGGTCCAATAGAGACCCAGTACTTC; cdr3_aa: CASSPGPIETQYF
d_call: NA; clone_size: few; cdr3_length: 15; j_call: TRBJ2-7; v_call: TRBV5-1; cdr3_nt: TGCGCCAGCAGCCGTTTACAAGGGGACTCCTACGAGCAGTACTTC; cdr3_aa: CASSRLQGDSYEQYF
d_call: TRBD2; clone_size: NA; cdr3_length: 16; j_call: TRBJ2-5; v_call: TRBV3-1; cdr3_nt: TGTGCCAGCAGCCAAACTAGCGGGGGGGCCACAGAGACCCAGTACTTC; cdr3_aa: CASSQTSGGATETQYF
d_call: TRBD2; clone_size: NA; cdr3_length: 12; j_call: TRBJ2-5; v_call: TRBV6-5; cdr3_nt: TGTGCCAGCAGTTCCCCCGGGGGGAGTCAGTACTTC; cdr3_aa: CASSSPGGSQYF